The sequence of this T cell receptor (beta chain) was determined in a study of cytomegalovirus exposure and HLA in healthy donors. About this clone itself: Its antigen is undetermined.

It was with 60 Vbeta and 13 Jbeta primers that the PCR ran. Method: immunoSEQ multiplex PCR; TCRdb's copy keeps in-frame clones and lacks some. The sample includes 100,000 to 150,000 clones, approximately 78% seen only once; the top ten take almost 6%. General study points: Researchers reported that three CMV-associated chains were confirmed in vitro as CMV antigen-specific.

This clonotype was sampled from a woman between 40 and 50 years old in good health and CMV-seropositive. The specimen sequenced was PBMCs.

The CDR3: CSVEPDRGEQYF. The CDR3 DNA reads as TGCAGCGTTGAACCCGACCGGGGAGAGCAGTACTTC. This chain uses TRBV29-1 with TRBJ2-7; D perhaps matches TRBD2 (5 bases). CDR3 size: 12 residues. Germline loops: CDR1 SQVTM, CDR2 ANQGSEA. Trimming stripped 2 bases from V and 7 bases from J, with 12 bases between.